The next 25 T cell receptor beta chains were all read from a single sample in a study of T cell responses to AZD1222 COVID-19 vaccine. Data came from immunoSEQ multiplex PCR; TCRdb stores just in-frame clones and leaves some out. Of about 73,000 clones listed, 88% were seen once; the top ten hold around 19%. This material consisted of peripheral blood, taken on day 0 of AZD1222 vaccination. Every receptor here comes from an adult in good health.

The CDR3 loop is CASSSLTQEQFF. CDR3 sequence (DNA): TGTGCCAGCAGTTCCCTGACTCAGGAGCAGTTCTTC. This rearrangement joins TRBV28 to TRBJ2-1, with no clear D. The CDR3 loop spans 12 amino acids. Germline V CDR1 and CDR2: MDHEN, SYDVKM. V was shortened by 4 bases and J by 10 bases, with 11 bases between the two germline ends.

The chain links TRBV15 to TRBJ2-7, with TRBD2 matching 10 bases. J was trimmed by 5 bases and V by 3 bases; bases with no gene match: 13. Germline loops: CDR1 LNHNV, CDR2 YYDKDF (reference sequence). The CDR3 has 17 residues. CDR3 nucleotides: TGTGCCACCAGCAGGAGTCCTAGCGGGAGATTTACCGACGAGCAGTACTTC. This gives the protein CATSRSPSGRFTDEQYF.

The CDR3 reads CASSLSGDETQYF. DNA for the CDR3: TGTGCCAGCAGCTTATCAGGGGACGAGACCCAGTACTTC. This chain links TRBV7-9 with TRBJ2-5; TRBD1 is a possible D gene (6 bases). The CDR3 extends over 13 amino acids. Trimming stripped 2 bases from V and 5 bases from J, with 9 bases between. Germline V lookup: CDR1 SEHNR, CDR2 FQNEAQ (reference sequence).

V is TRBV18 and J is TRBJ2-7; TRBD2 aligns across 14 bases. V dropped 6 bases and J dropped 8; count of bases not matched to a gene: 9. The germline gives CDR1 KGHSH, CDR2 LQKENI. This CDR3 is built from 15 residues. CDR3 residues: CASSPGTSGSSKQYF. The CDR3 nucleotides read TGTGCCAGCTCCCCCGGGACTAGCGGGAGTTCTAAGCAGTACTTC.

This clone has a single count. The genes are TRBV9 and TRBJ2-1; TRBD2 matches 7 bases. Trimming removed 4 bases from V and 1 base from J; junction bases left unmatched: 5. Germline values: CDR1 SGDLS, CDR2 YYNGEE. The CDR3 has 15 amino acids. The CDR3 DNA is TGTGCCAGCAGCCCCCGACTAGCTTCCTACAATGAGCAGTTCTTC. It codes for CASSPRLASYNEQFF.

The genes are TRBV9 and TRBJ2-5; perhaps TRBD2 as D (6 bases). This CDR3 has 15 residues. Germline CDR1 is SGDLS and CDR2 is YYNGEE. Trimming took 4 bases from V and 4 from J, leaving 17 bases between them. The CDR3: CASSSEGRPAETQYF. CDR3 sequence (DNA): TGTGCCAGCAGCTCCGAGGGGAGGCCGGCAGAGACCCAGTACTTC.

This sequence joins TRBV3-1 (or the pseudogene TRBV3-2) and TRBJ2-7, with D perhaps matching TRBD2 (5 bases). The germline V gene has CDR1 LGHDT and CDR2 YNNKEL (reference sequence). Trimming took off 1 base at V and 2 bases at J, with 9 bases between the two ends. CDR3 length: 14 residues. The CDR3 protein is CASSQAGSTYEQYF. DNA for the CDR3: TGTGCCAGCAGCCAAGCGGGGTCTACCTACGAGCAGTACTTC.

This chain connects TRBV9 to TRBJ2-2, with D tentatively TRBD2 (5 bases). Per germline, CDR1 SGDLS and CDR2 YYNGEE. V shed 4 bases and J shed 6 bases, with 13 bases lying between them. CDR3 length equals 14 residues. DNA for the CDR3: TGTGCCAGCAGCCCTCGGACTCCCGCCGGGGAGCTGTTTTTT. Translated, it gives CASSPRTPAGELFF.

This sequence joins TRBV25-1 and TRBJ1-2, with D possibly matching TRBD1 (5 bases). Germline lookup yields CDR1 MGHDK and CDR2 SYGVNS. Trimming removed 4 bases from V and 8 bases from J, with 17 bases in between. This CDR3 comprises 14 residues. CDR3 nucleotides: TGTGCCAGCAGTGCATCCGGGGCCCACCAGGGCTACACCTTC. As protein: CASSASGAHQGYTF.

The V and J genes are TRBV7-9 and TRBJ2-2; D gene unclear. Trimming stripped 11 bases from V and 6 bases from J, with 13 bases between. Germline CDR1 SEHNR, CDR2 FQNEAQ (reference sequence). The CDR3 has 12 residues. CDR3 region: CARVGGAGELFF. Written as DNA, the CDR3 is TGTGCCCGCGTTGGTGGGGCCGGGGAGCTGTTTTTT. The entire variable domain, with the rest obtained from reference TRBV7-9 and TRBJ2-2, is as follows: DTGVSQNPRHKITKRGQNVTFRCDPISEHNRLYWYRQTLGQGPEFLTYFQNEAQLEKSRLLSDRFSAERPKGSFSTLEIQRTEQGDSAMYLCARVGGAGELFFGEGSRLTVL.

The V gene is TRBV4-2, the J gene TRBJ1-2; D is undetermined. V lost 0 bases and J 0 bases, leaving 11 bases between the germline ends. The CDR3 runs 16 residues. Looked up from germline, CDR1 is LGHNA and CDR2 is YNFKEQ. In nucleotides, the CDR3 is TGTGCCAGCAGCCAAGACCAGAGCCAAGCTAACTATGGCTACACCTTC. This codes for CASSQDQSQANYGYTF.

This chain links TRBV18 with TRBJ2-3; TRBD1 matches at 9 bases. CDR1 and CDR2 (germline): KGHSH, LQKENI. Trimming took 3 bases from V and 3 from J; bases not matched to a gene: 7. The CDR3 sequence is 16 residues long. The CDR3 protein is CASSPRDRVVTDTQYF. As DNA, the CDR3 is TGTGCCAGCTCACCCCGGGACAGGGTTGTTACAGATACGCAGTATTTT.

This clone was observed a few times. The rearrangement links TRBV7-3 to TRBJ2-7; D is unclear. The V gene's germline CDR1 is SGHTA and CDR2 FQGTGA. The V gene lost 3 bases and the J gene lost 6 bases, with 18 bases spanning the gap. The CDR3 runs to 15 residues. For the CDR3, the DNA is TGTGCCAGCAGCTTGACCGGACGGAGCCTCGGCGAGCAGTACTTC. Its translation is CASSLTGRSLGEQYF.

The chain couples TRBV5-6 to TRBJ2-7; the D is unclear. The germline V gene encodes CDR1 SGHDT and CDR2 YYEEEE. V was shortened by 4 bases and J by 3 bases, with 17 bases between the two germline ends. CDR3 length: 15 amino acids. Here the CDR3 DNA reads TGTGCCAGCAGCCCCCGAGGAGTGGCCCACTACGAGCAGTACTTC. Its translation is CASSPRGVAHYEQYF. Complete variable domain (other parts from reference TRBV5-6 and TRBJ2-7): DAGVTQSPTHLIKTRGQQVTLRCSPKSGHDTVSWYQQALGQGPQFIFQYYEEEERQRGNFPDRFSGHQFPNYSSELNVNALLLGDSALYLCASSPRGVAHYEQYFGPGTRLTVT.

The chain employs TRBV9 and TRBJ2-3; 10 positions match TRBD2. The CDR3 sequence is 16 residues long. V lost 4 bases, J lost 0 bases, and 5 bases stayed unmatched. The germline CDR1 and CDR2 sequences are SGDLS and YYNGEE. CDR3 bases: TGTGCCAGCAGCCCCTCTAGCGGGGGCAGCACAGATACGCAGTATTTT. Translating gives CASSPSSGGSTDTQYF.

V is TRBV27 and J is TRBJ1-4; D not resolved. Germline V lookup: CDR1 MNHEY, CDR2 SMNVEV (reference sequence). V was pared by 0 bases and J by 4 bases, with 15 bases between. This CDR3 contains 17 residues. CDR3 coding DNA: TGTGCCAGCAGTTTATCGAACGCGGTGGGTGGTAATGAAAAACTGTTTTTT. Amino acids: CASSLSNAVGGNEKLFF.

This rearrangement joins TRBV9 to TRBJ2-3, with 9 bases aligning to TRBD2. With 0 bases clipped from V and 3 bases from J, the junction kept 5 bases outside the gene matches. This CDR3 has 16 amino acids. Per the germline V gene, CDR1 is SGDLS and CDR2 is YYNGEE. CDR3 nucleotides: TGTGCCAGCAGCGTAGAAGTTAGCGGGAGTACAGATACGCAGTATTTT. Protein product: CASSVEVSGSTDTQYF.

The chain is built from TRBV28 and TRBJ1-5, with D uncertain. In germline, CDR1 is MDHEN, CDR2 SYDVKM. CDR3 length: 15 residues. The V end lost 2 bases, the J end lost 0 bases, and 8 bases lay between the germline ends. Here the CDR3 DNA reads TGTGCCAGCAGTTTACGAGTTTATAGCAATCAGCCCCAGCATTTT. This codes for CASSLRVYSNQPQHF.

The rearrangement uses TRBV13 and TRBJ2-7; 10 bases fit TRBD1. This CDR3 is 15 amino acids long. Germline assignment: CDR1 PRHDT and CDR2 FYEKMQ (reference sequence). Losses at the gene ends were 4 bases for V and 5 bases for J; bases not matched to a gene: 8. The CDR3 loop reads CASSSTGTGVHEQYF. In DNA form, the CDR3 reads TGTGCCAGCAGCTCCACCGGGACAGGGGTCCACGAGCAGTACTTC.

The gene calls are TRBV6-5 and TRBJ2-1; D ambiguous. The CDR3 length is 13 residues. V lost 6 bases to trimming and J lost 6 bases, with 12 bases between them. Per germline, CDR1 MNHEY and CDR2 SVGAGI. The CDR3 loop reads CASSHDPRNEQFF. The CDR3 DNA reads TGTGCCAGCAGCCATGACCCCCGCAATGAGCAGTTCTTC.

The V gene is TRBV4-1, the J gene TRBJ1-4; D is perhaps TRBD1 (6 bases). Trimming took off 6 bases at V and 6 bases at J, with 17 bases between the two ends. The CDR3 is 15 residues long. Germline lookup yields CDR1 MGHRA and CDR2 YSYEKL. The CDR3 sequence is CASRTPRGGHEKLFF. CDR3 DNA: TGCGCCAGCAGAACCCCAAGGGGGGGACATGAAAAACTGTTTTTT.

J is TRBJ1-2 and V is TRBV6-2 or TRBV6-3; the D is unclear. CDR3 length equals 13 residues. Trimming removed 2 bases from V and 4 bases from J, with 8 bases in between. Germline V gene lookup returns CDR1 MNHEY and CDR2 SVGEGT. CDR3: CASSYQSRYGYTF. The CDR3 nucleotides are TGTGCCAGCAGTTACCAATCTCGCTATGGCTACACCTTC.

V and J are TRBV19 and TRBJ1-2; maybe TRBD1 (5 bases). With 6 bases removed from V and 0 bases from J, the gap between germline ends came to 17 bases. The CDR3 is 16 residues long. CDR1 is LNHDA and CDR2 is SQIVND in the germline V gene (reference sequence). The CDR3 region has the DNA TGTGCCAGTAGAGGACCGGGGGGGGAGTCTAACTATGGCTACACCTTC. It translates to CASRGPGGESNYGYTF.

The chain couples TRBV7-9 to TRBJ1-2, with D unclear. The V gene's germline CDR1 is SEHNR and CDR2 FQNEAQ (reference sequence). V lost 4 bases, J lost 4 bases, and 10 bases lay in between. The length of the CDR3 is 13 residues. The CDR3 loop reads CASSSDGPYGYTF. CDR3 in DNA: TGTGCCAGCAGCTCAGACGGGCCCTATGGCTACACCTTC.

CDR3 coding DNA: TGTGCCAGCAGCTCCCCCGGGAGGACAGGATCGTACGAGCAGTACTTC. Protein product: CASSSPGRTGSYEQYF. This chain uses TRBV6-6 with TRBJ2-7; D might be TRBD1 or TRBD2, each matching 7 bases. CDR3 length: 16 amino acids. Trimming removed 6 bases from V and 4 bases from J, with 22 bases in between. The V gene's germline CDR1 is MNHNY and CDR2 SVGAGI (reference sequence).